A selection of T cell receptor beta chains follows, all from one sample in a study of molecular identifiers for immune sequencing clone quantification. One entry per CDR3 protein results from TCRdb running MiXCR on the PCR reads. The sample carries approximately 40,000 distinct CDR3 sequences, roughly 20% recorded once. Sequenced: naive CD8+ T cells from blood, with Jurkat cell RNA spiked in. Source of these receptors: a human donor in good health. Some libraries in this study had Jurkat cell RNA spiked in. Both conserved end residues are part of each CDR3. D genes are given only for firm matches. For some rows the clone size is stated as once, few or many, or as a class when expanded; others skip it.

TRBV5-1	.	TRBJ1-1	.	TGCGCCAGCAGCTTTTATCTGAACACTGAAGCTTTCTTT	CASSFYLNTEAFF
TRBV4-3	.	TRBJ1-6	many	TGCGCCAGCAGCCAAGATCTGGACAGTAATTCACCCCTCCACTTT	CASSQDLDSNSPLHF
TRBV6-5	.	TRBJ2-2	few	TGTGCCAGCAGTTACCGCTATGGGGGGGAGCTGTTTTTT	CASSYRYGGELFF
TRBV3-1	.	TRBJ2-2	few	TGTGCCAGCAGCCAAGACTACGGCACCGGGGAGCTGTTTTTT	CASSQDYGTGELFF
TRBV4-3	.	TRBJ2-1	.	TGCGCCTGCAGCCAAGGCCCCATCAGGGACAATGAGCAGTTCTTC	CACSQGPIRDNEQFF
TRBV12-3/TRBV12-4	.	TRBJ2-2	many	TGTGCCAGCAGTGCCGACAGTTACACCGGGGAGCTGTTTTTT	CASSADSYTGELFF
TRBV20-1	.	TRBJ2-7	many	TGCAGTGCTATCGTCACCCCGTTCTACGAGCAGTACTTC	CSAIVTPFYEQYF
TRBV7-2	.	TRBJ1-2	.	TGTGCCAGCAGTCCCGGGGTTGGCTATGGCTACACCTTC	CASSPGVGYGYTF
TRBV24-1	.	TRBJ2-7	.	TGTGCCACCAGTGATTGGGGGTACGAGCAGTACTTC	CATSDWGYEQYF
TRBV7-3	.	TRBJ2-5	many	TGTGCCAGCAGCTTAATTCCAGGGACGGGAGAGACCCAGTACTTC	CASSLIPGTGETQYF
TRBV11-2	.	TRBJ2-3	many	TGTGCCAGCAGCTCCCCTTGGGCAACACAGGGCACAGATACGCAGTATTTT	CASSSPWATQGTDTQYF
TRBV29-1	.	TRBJ2-2	many	TGCAGCGTCGCACAGGGAACGAACACCGGGGAGCTGTTTTTT	CSVAQGTNTGELFF
TRBV9	.	TRBJ1-5	many	TGTGCCAGCAGCGCCTATGATGGGCCCCAAGGCAATCAGCCCCAGCATTTT	CASSAYDGPQGNQPQHF
TRBV4-1	.	TRBJ1-1	many	TGCGCCAGCAGCCAGAGGGGTGATGAAGCTTTCTTT	CASSQRGDEAFF
TRBV4-2	TRBD1	TRBJ2-5	.	TGTGCCAGCAACCAAGGGGGCGGAGAGACCCAGTACTTC	CASNQGGGETQYF
TRBV29-1	TRBD1	TRBJ2-7	many	TGCAGCGTTGGACAGGGTTCCTACGAGCAGTACTTC	CSVGQGSYEQYF
TRBV24-1	.	TRBJ2-3	.	TGTGCCACCAGTGATGTGACCGGAGATACGCAGTATTTT	CATSDVTGDTQYF
TRBV20-1	.	TRBJ2-1	once	TGCAGTGGGGAGCGGGCCCTCTCCTACAATGAGCAGTTCTTC	CSGERALSYNEQFF
TRBV29-1	TRBD2	TRBJ2-3	many	TGCAGCGTTGAAGAACCGGGACTAGCGGGAGGGCCGACAGATACGCAGTATTTT	CSVEEPGLAGGPTDTQYF
TRBV7-9	.	TRBJ2-7	many	TGTGCCAGCAGCTTACAGGGTCACTCCTACGAGCAGTACTTC	CASSLQGHSYEQYF
TRBV27	.	TRBJ2-5	many	TGTGCCAGCAGTTTGATTTCTGGGGGATTGGGGACCCAGTACTTC	CASSLISGGLGTQYF
TRBV6-2/TRBV6-3	.	TRBJ1-2	.	TGTGCCAGCAGTCCCTTAGCGACGGACGACGCGGACTATGGCTACACCTTC	CASSPLATDDADYGYTF
TRBV5-4	.	TRBJ2-3	.	TGTGCCAGCAGCCCCCCATATTTGCAGGGGGGGGTAGATACGCAGTATTTT	CASSPPYLQGGVDTQYF
TRBV6-5	.	TRBJ2-7	many	TGTGCCAGCAGCTCGACTTGGTACGAGCAGTACTTC	CASSSTWYEQYF
TRBV7-9	.	TRBJ2-7	many	TGTGCCAGCAGCGCAGGGTTCTCCTACGAGCAGTACTTC	CASSAGFSYEQYF
TRBV12-3/TRBV12-4	.	TRBJ2-5	many	TGTGCCAGCATGGGCGAGGGCCCCGGCGAGACCCAGTACTTC	CASMGEGPGETQYF
TRBV19	TRBD2	TRBJ2-3	.	TGTGCCAGTAGCGGGCGGGAGAGCACAGATACGCAGTATTTT	CASSGRESTDTQYF
TRBV6-2/TRBV6-3	TRBD2	TRBJ2-3	.	TGTGCCAGCACCCGAACTAGCGGGGGCACAGATACGCAGTATTTT	CASTRTSGGTDTQYF
TRBV9	.	TRBJ2-1	many	TGTGCCAGCAGCGCGCCCCACTCAGGGAGCTCCTACAATGAGCAGTTCTTC	CASSAPHSGSSYNEQFF
TRBV7-8	.	TRBJ2-7	many	TGTGCCAGCAGAAGACGGGTCACCTACGAGCAGTACTTC	CASRRRVTYEQYF
TRBV7-8	.	TRBJ2-3	many	TGTGCCAGCAGCTTACCGTCTCCAGGGGCAGATACGCAGTATTTT	CASSLPSPGADTQYF
TRBV4-1	.	TRBJ2-1	many	TGCGCCAGCAGCCAAGATAGCAGGAGACTAGGTATATACAATGAGCAGTTCTTC	CASSQDSRRLGIYNEQFF
TRBV3-2	.	TRBJ2-7	many	TGTGCCGCGCAGGGGTGGGACGAGCAGTACTTC	CAAQGWDEQYF
TRBV23-1	TRBD1	TRBJ2-4	.	TGCGCCAGCAGGAGGGGGCGCATAGCCAAAAACATTCAGTACTTC	CASRRGRIAKNIQYF
TRBV3-1	TRBD2	TRBJ2-7	.	TGTGCCAGCAGCCAAGATCTAGCGGGATTTTACGAGCAGTACTTC	CASSQDLAGFYEQYF
TRBV7-8	TRBD1	TRBJ1-2	many	TGTGTCAGCAGCACGGGACAGGGCTACACCTTC	CVSSTGQGYTF
TRBV6-4	.	TRBJ2-2	.	TGTGCCAGCAGCCCGAGGCGGGAAGACGGGGAGCTGTTTTTT	CASSPRREDGELFF
TRBV7-9	TRBD2	TRBJ2-1	medium-sized	TGTGCCAGCACCGGGGGGACTAGCGAGTTCTTC	CASTGGTSEFF
TRBV19	.	TRBJ2-1	many	TGTGCCAGCGCATCGGGGGTTCAAAACAATGAGCAGTTCTTC	CASASGVQNNEQFF
TRBV20-1	.	TRBJ1-1	many	TGCAGTGCCGCCCGATGGGGGAACACTGAAGCTTTCTTT	CSAARWGNTEAFF
TRBV7-9	.	TRBJ2-7	many	TGTGCCAGCAGCGTGGGAACGGGGGCCTACGAGCAGTACTTC	CASSVGTGAYEQYF
TRBV28	.	TRBJ2-1	few	TGTGCCAGCAGTCCCCGACTGGACAATGAGCAGTTCTTC	CASSPRLDNEQFF
TRBV6-1	.	TRBJ2-1	many	TGTGCCAGCAGTGAATATCGGCAGGGAACCTACAATGAGCAGTTCTTC	CASSEYRQGTYNEQFF
TRBV28	TRBD2	TRBJ2-3	.	TGTGCCAGCAGGCTACCGGGACTAGCGGAGACGCAGTATTTT	CASRLPGLAETQYF
TRBV6-1	.	TRBJ2-5	few	TGTGCCAGCAGTGAAGCACACAGGCCTGAGACCCAGTACTTC	CASSEAHRPETQYF